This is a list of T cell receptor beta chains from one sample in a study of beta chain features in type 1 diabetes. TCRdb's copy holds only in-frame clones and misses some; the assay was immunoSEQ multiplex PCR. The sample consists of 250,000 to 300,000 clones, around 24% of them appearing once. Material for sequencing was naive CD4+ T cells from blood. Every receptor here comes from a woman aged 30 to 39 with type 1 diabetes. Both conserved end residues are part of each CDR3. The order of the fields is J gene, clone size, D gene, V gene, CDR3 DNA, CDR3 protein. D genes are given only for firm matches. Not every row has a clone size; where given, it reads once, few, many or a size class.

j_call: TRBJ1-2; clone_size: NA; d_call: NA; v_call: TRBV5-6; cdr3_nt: TGTGCCAGCAGCTTGGCAGGGTATGGCTACACCTTC; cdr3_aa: CASSLAGYGYTF
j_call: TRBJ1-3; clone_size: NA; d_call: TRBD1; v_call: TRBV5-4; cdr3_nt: TGTGCCAGCAGCTTGGGGGGACAGAGCGGAAACACCATATATTTT; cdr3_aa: CASSLGGQSGNTIYF
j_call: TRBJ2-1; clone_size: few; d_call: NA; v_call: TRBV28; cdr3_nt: TGTGCCAGCAGTGAGACTACAGGGTCCAATGAGCAGTTCTTC; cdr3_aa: CASSETTGSNEQFF
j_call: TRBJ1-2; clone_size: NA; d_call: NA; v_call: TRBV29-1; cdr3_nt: TGCAGCGCTGGCCGGGGTCATAACTATGGCTACACCTTC; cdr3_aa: CSAGRGHNYGYTF
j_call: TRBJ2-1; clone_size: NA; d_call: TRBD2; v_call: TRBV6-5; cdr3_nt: TGTGCCAGCAGTTACTTCACGGGAGGGCCAGTCGGTGAGCAGTTCTTC; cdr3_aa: CASSYFTGGPVGEQFF
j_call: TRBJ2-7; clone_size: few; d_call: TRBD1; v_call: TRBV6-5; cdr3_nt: TGTGCCAGCAGTCGGACAGGCGCGAGGTACGAGCAGTACTTC; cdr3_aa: CASSRTGARYEQYF
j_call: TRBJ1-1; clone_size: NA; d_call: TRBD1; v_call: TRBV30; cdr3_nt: TGTGCCTGGACTACAGGGGGGAACACTGAAGCTTTCTTT; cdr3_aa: CAWTTGGNTEAFF
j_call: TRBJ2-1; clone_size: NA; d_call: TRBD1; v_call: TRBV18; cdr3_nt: TGTGCCAGCTCACTACTTCGGGACAGATACAATGAGCAGTTCTTC; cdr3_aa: CASSLLRDRYNEQFF
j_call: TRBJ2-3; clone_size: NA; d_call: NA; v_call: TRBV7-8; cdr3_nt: TGTGCCAGCAGCCATAGCGGAGTCACAGATACGCAGTATTTT; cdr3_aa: CASSHSGVTDTQYF
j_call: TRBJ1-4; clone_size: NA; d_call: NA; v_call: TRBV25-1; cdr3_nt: TGTGCCAGCAGCGGTAATGAAAAACTGTTTTTT; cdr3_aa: CASSGNEKLFF
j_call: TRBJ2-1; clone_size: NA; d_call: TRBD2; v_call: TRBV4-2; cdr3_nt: TGTGCCAGCAGCCAGTTGCTAGCGGGGACAATAGTCTTC; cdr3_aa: CASSQLLAGTIVF
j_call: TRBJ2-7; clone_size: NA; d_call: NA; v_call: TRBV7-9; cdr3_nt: TGTGCCAGCAGCAGCAGGGGCTACGAGCAGTACTTC; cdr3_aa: CASSSRGYEQYF
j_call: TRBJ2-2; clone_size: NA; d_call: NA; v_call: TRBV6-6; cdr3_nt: TGTGCCAGCGACCAAAGACACGCCGCCGGGGAGCTGTTTTTT; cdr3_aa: CASDQRHAAGELFF
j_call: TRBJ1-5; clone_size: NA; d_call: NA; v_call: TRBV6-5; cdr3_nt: TGTGCCAGCAGTTACTCCCAGGGCAATCAGCCCCAGCATTTT; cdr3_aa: CASSYSQGNQPQHF
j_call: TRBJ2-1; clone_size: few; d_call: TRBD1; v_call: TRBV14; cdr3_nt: TGTGCCAGCAGCCAAAATAGACAGGGAGACTACAATGAGCAGTTCTTC; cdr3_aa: CASSQNRQGDYNEQFF
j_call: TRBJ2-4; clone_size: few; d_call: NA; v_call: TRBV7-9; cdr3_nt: TGTGCCAGCAGCTTTGTTACAGGGCTAGCCAAAAACATTCAGTACTTC; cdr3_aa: CASSFVTGLAKNIQYF
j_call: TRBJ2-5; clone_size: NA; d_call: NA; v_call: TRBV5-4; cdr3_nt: TGTGCCAGCAGCCCTGGAGGGAATCAAGAGACCCAGTACTTC; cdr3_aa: CASSPGGNQETQYF
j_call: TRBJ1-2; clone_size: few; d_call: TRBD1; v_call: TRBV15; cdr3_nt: TGTGCCACCAGCTTTGACAGGGATAACTATGGCTACACCTTC; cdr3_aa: CATSFDRDNYGYTF
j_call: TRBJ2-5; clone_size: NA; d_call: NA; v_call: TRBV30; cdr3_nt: TGTGCCTGGAGTGTAAGCCCGGTTGAGACCCAGTACTTC; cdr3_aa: CAWSVSPVETQYF
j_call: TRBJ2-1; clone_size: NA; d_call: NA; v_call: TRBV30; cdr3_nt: TGTGCCTGGAGTTTTGTGGGGGGCTCCTACAATGAGCAGTTCTTC; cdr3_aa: CAWSFVGGSYNEQFF
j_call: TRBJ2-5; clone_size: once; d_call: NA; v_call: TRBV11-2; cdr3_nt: TGTGCCAGCAGCTCGAGAGGCAGGGAGGCAGAGACCCAGTACTTC; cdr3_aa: CASSSRGREAETQYF
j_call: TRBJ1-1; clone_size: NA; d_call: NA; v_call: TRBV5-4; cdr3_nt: TGTGCCAGCAGCTTGGGCCGGGACACTGAAGCTTTCTTT; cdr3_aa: CASSLGRDTEAFF
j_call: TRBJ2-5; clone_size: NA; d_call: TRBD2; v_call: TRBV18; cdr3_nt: TGTGCCAGCTCCCCGGGAGGAGAGACCCAGTACTTC; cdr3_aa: CASSPGGETQYF
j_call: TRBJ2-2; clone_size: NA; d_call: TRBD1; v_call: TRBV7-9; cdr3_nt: TGTGCCAGCAGCTCATATTCGGGACAGGGGTCCGGGGAGCTGTTTTTT; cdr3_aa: CASSSYSGQGSGELFF
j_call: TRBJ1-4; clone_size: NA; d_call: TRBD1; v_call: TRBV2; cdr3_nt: TGTGCCAGCACCTCATCAGGGGGCCGTGAAAAACTGTTTTTT; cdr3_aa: CASTSSGGREKLFF
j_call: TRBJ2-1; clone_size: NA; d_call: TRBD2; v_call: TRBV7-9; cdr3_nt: TGTGCCAGCAGCGGATGGAAACGGGCGGGAGGGCGTCCTAACAATGAGCAGTTCTTC; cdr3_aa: CASSGWKRAGGRPNNEQFF
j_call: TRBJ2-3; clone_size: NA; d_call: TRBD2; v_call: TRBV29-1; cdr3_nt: TGCAGCGTGGGGGCGACTAGCGGGACAACAGATACGCAGTATTTT; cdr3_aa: CSVGATSGTTDTQYF
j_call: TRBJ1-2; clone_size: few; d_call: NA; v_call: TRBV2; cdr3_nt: TGTGCCAGCAGTGGTACAGGGTTTGGCTACACCTTC; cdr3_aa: CASSGTGFGYTF
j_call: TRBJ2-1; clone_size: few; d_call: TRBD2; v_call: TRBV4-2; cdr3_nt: TGTGCCAGCAGCCAAGAGAGCGGGAGGGCCGAGTTGAATGAGCAGTTCTTC; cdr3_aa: CASSQESGRAELNEQFF
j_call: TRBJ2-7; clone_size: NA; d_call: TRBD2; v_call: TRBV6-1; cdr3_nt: TGTGCCAGCAGTGAAGCGGGGACTAGCAGGCAAAACGAGCAGTACTTC; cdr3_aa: CASSEAGTSRQNEQYF
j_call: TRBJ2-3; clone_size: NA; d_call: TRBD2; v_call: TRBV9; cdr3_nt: TGTGCCAGCAGCCTATGGGAGGGCCTCGCAGATACGCAGTATTTT; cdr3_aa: CASSLWEGLADTQYF
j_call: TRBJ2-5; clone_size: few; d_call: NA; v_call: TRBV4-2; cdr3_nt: TGTGCCAGCAGCCAAGATCGAGGGACCCAGTACTTC; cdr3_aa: CASSQDRGTQYF
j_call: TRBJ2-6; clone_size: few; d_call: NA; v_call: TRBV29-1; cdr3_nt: TGCAGCATTATCTCTGGGGCCAACGTCCTGACTTTC; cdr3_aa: CSIISGANVLTF
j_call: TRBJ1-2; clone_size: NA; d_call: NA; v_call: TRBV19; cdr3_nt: TGTGCCAGCAGACAGTCCCCCGCAGCTAACTATGGCTACACCTTC; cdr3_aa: CASRQSPAANYGYTF
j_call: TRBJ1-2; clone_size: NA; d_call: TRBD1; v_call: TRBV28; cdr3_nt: TGTGCCAGCAGCCCCGCCGACAGGGTGGGGGGCTACACCTTC; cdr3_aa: CASSPADRVGGYTF
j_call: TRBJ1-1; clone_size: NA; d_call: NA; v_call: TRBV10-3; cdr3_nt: TGTGCCATCTTCCAGGGAGGCGGCACTGAAGCTTTCTTT; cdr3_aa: CAIFQGGGTEAFF
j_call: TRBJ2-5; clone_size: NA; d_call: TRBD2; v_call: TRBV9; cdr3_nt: TGTGCCAGCAGCTCCCGGAGGGAGGGAGAGACCCAGTACTTC; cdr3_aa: CASSSRREGETQYF
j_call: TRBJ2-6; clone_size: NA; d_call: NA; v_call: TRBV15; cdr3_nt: TGTGCCACCAGCAGAGTGGCGGGGTCTGGGGCCAACGTCCTGACTTTC; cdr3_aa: CATSRVAGSGANVLTF
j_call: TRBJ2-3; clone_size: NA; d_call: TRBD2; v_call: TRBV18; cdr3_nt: TGTGCCAGCTCACCGACCGGGACTAGGTCAGATACGCAGTATTTT; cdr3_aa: CASSPTGTRSDTQYF